This TCR beta chain originates from a study of blood T cell repertoires in COVID-19. Trimming at V came to 1 base and at J to 5 bases, leaving 0 bases not matched to a gene. Per the germline V gene, CDR1 is SGHTA and CDR2 is FQGNSA. The CDR3 is made up of 14 amino acids. This clone was seen only once. Source study methods: Amplification from reference gene primers served as the basis for estimated nucleated cell counts. Method: immunoSEQ multiplex PCR; TCRdb's copy keeps in-frame clones and lacks some. Clonal size and the V and J genes are those of that table, whereas D and trimming came from the DNA. Among 200,000 to 300,000 clones listed, roughly 87% were seen once. Participant ages covered roughly 18 to 89 years across 25 or so US areas.

The sequence was collected from a woman between 25 and 40 years old with acute COVID-19. The chain links TRBV7-2 to TRBJ2-3; 10 nucleotides line up with TRBD2. The source material was PBMCs or T cells enriched from blood (not recorded which). Here the CDR3 reads CASSLVAGGDTQYF. Here the CDR3 DNA reads TGTGCCAGCAGCTTAGTAGCGGGGGGAGATACGCAGTATTTT. Using reference TRBV7-2 and TRBJ2-3 for the parts outside the CDR3, the full variable domain is GAGVSQSPSNKVTEKGKDVELRCDPISGHTALYWYRQSLGQGLEFLIYFQGNSAPDKSGLPSDRFSAERTGGSVSTLTIQRTQQEDSAVYLCASSLVAGGDTQYFGPGTRLTVL.